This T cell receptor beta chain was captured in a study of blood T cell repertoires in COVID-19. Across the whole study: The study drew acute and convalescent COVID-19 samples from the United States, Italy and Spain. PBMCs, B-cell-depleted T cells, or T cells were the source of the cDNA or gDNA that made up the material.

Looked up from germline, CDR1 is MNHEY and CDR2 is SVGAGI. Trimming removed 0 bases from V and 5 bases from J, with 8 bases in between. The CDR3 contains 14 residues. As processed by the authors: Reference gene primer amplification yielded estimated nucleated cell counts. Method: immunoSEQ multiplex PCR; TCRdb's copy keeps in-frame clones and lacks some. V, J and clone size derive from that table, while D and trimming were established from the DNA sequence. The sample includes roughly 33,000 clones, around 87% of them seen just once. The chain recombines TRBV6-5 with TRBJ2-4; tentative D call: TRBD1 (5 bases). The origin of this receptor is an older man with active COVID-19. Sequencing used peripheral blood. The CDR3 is CASSYSGRENIQYF. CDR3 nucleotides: TGTGCCAGCAGTTACTCTGGCAGGGAAAACATTCAGTACTTC.